These 23 T cell receptor beta chains originate from one sample sequenced in a study of T-cell memory formation after mild COVID-19. TCRdb processed the 5' RACE reads anew with MiXCR; each CDR3 protein has one entry. The sample contains a few hundred thousand distinct CDR3 sequences, 16% of which appear only once. Input material: PBMCs or a T cell subset sorted from them (not recorded which). The receptors were sampled from a man between 18 and 35 years old who had mild COVID-19 (a few samples of this study predate the infection). Cell type and time point are not known.

The chain couples TRBV20-1 to TRBJ2-1; D unclear. The CDR3 covers 10 residues. CDR1 DFQATT and CDR2 SNEGSKA come from the germline V gene (reference sequence). Trimming took 4 bases from V and 10 from J, leaving 8 bases between them. CDR3 bases: TGCAGTGCTACCTTCGGGGAGCAGTTCTTC. Translated, it gives CSATFGEQFF.

This clonotype has more than one count but fewer than ten. V is TRBV4-1 and J is TRBJ2-1; weak D call: TRBD1 (5 bases). This CDR3 has 15 amino acids. The V end was cut by 3 bases, the J end by 6 bases, with 15 bases between. Germline V gene data show CDR1 as MGHRA and CDR2 as YSYEKL. Here the CDR3 DNA reads TGCGCCAGCAGCCAGGGGCTCGGGCCGGGCAATGAGCAGTTCTTC. Protein product: CASSQGLGPGNEQFF.

This clonotype has a count of ten or more. V usage is TRBV10-2 and J usage is TRBJ2-7; 11 bases are a match to TRBD1. Per germline, CDR1 WSHSY and CDR2 SAAADI. J was trimmed by 6 bases and V by 3 bases; bases with no gene match: 10. The CDR3 is 16 residues long. The CDR3: CASSDRRGTGGLEQYF. The CDR3 coding sequence is TGCGCCAGCAGTGATCGGAGGGGGACAGGGGGGCTCGAGCAGTACTTC.

This clonotype was picked up a small number of times. The chain recombines TRBV18 with TRBJ1-5; 9 bases align to TRBD1. This CDR3 region has 13 residues. The germline CDR1 and CDR2 sequences are KGHSH and LQKENI. V trimming: 5 bases; J trimming: 6 bases; junction bases outside the gene matches: 2. CDR3 in DNA: TGTGCCAGCTCAAAGGACAGGGGTCAGCCCCAGCATTTT. This encodes CASSKDRGQPQHF. Drawing the rest from reference TRBV18 and TRBJ1-5, the complete variable domain is NAGVMQNPRHLVRRRGQEARLRCSPMKGHSHVYWYRQLPEEGLKFMVYLQKENIIDESGMPKERFSAEFPKEGPSILRIQQVVRGDSAAYFCASSKDRGQPQHFGDGTRLSIL.

This chain links TRBV6-2 or TRBV6-3 with TRBJ2-3; weak D call: TRBD1 (5 bases). The V and J ends lost 7 bases and 4 bases respectively, with 12 bases between them. Germline V gene data show CDR1 as MNHEY and CDR2 as SVGEGT. This CDR3 comprises 13 residues. In DNA, the CDR3 is TGTGCCAGCAACGTCGTAGGGGCAGATACGCAGTATTTT. It is translated as CASNVVGADTQYF.

A few counts support this clonotype. The chain carries TRBV9 and TRBJ2-5, with D maybe TRBD1 (6 bases). This CDR3 contains 14 residues. Trimming cost V 1 base and J 5 bases, with 12 bases left between them. Germline values: CDR1 SGDLS, CDR2 YYNGEE. DNA of the CDR3: TGTGCCAGCAGCGTACCAGACAGGCTCGAGACCCAGTACTTC. Its translation: CASSVPDRLETQYF.

This rearrangement joins TRBV6-1 to TRBJ1-5; 7 bases map to TRBD1. Germline V lookup: CDR1 MNHNS, CDR2 SASEGT. The CDR3 totals 12 residues. The V segment lost 8 bases and the J segment 6 bases; nucleotides outside the gene matches: 4. The CDR3: CASGTAPQPQHF. DNA for the CDR3: TGTGCCAGCGGGACAGCCCCTCAGCCCCAGCATTTT.

This clonotype showed up just a few times. The chain joins TRBV2 to TRBJ2-7; D might be TRBD1 or TRBD2, each matching 5 bases. Germline loops: CDR1 SNHLY, CDR2 FYNNEI. This CDR3 has 12 amino acids. Deletions cut 7 bases from V and 2 bases from J, with 9 bases between. The chain's CDR3 is CASTRGAYEQYV. CDR3 coding DNA: TGTGCCAGCACCAGAGGGGCCTACGAGCAGTACGTC.

This clonotype has more than one count but fewer than ten. The chain employs TRBV5-1 and TRBJ2-3; D is perhaps TRBD2 (6 bases). Germline lookup yields CDR1 SGHRS and CDR2 YFSETQ. Between the trimmed V and J ends, which lost 1 base and 2 bases, there was a span of 8 bases. CDR3 length: 14 residues. The CDR3 protein is CASSLWDSTDTQYF. The CDR3 DNA follows: TGCGCCAGCAGCTTGTGGGACTCCACAGATACGCAGTATTTT.

The J gene is TRBJ2-1, the V gene TRBV2, with D hard to call. The CDR3 is 13 amino acids. Germline CDR1 is SNHLY and CDR2 is FYNNEI. The V and J ends lost 0 bases and 8 bases respectively, with 8 bases between them. The CDR3 DNA sequence: TGTGCCAGCAGTGAAGCTGATGGGCATGAGCAGTTCTTC. This translates into CASSEADGHEQFF.

This clonotype came up many times. The junction differs from germline at one of its ends, possibly a read error. The CDR3 protein is CASSFGETQYF. Here the CDR3 DNA reads TGTGCCAGCAGCTTCGGAGAGACCCAGTACTTC. The chain employs TRBV5-1 and TRBJ2-5; no clear D gene. Germline V gene lookup returns CDR1 SGHRS and CDR2 YFSETQ. The CDR3 spans 11 residues.

V is TRBV7-8 and J is TRBJ1-1; TRBD1 matches at 7 bases. The CDR3 sequence is 12 residues long. Germline V lookup: CDR1 SGHVS, CDR2 FQNEAQ. Trimming cost V 5 bases and J 7 bases; bases outside gene matches: 4. The CDR3 protein is CASSTRQGEAFF. DNA of the CDR3: TGTGCCAGCAGCACCAGACAGGGTGAAGCTTTCTTT.

The chain is built from TRBV27 and TRBJ1-6; 8 nucleotides line up with TRBD1. The germline gives CDR1 MNHEY, CDR2 SMNVEV (reference sequence). CDR3 length equals 17 residues. Trimming at V came to 6 bases and at J to 0 bases, leaving 7 bases not matched to a gene. CDR3 sequence: CASSPRDRSSYNSPLHF. DNA of the CDR3: TGTGCCAGCAGCCCGAGGGACAGGAGCTCCTATAATTCACCCCTCCACTTT.

This clonotype was picked up a small number of times. This sequence joins TRBV19 and TRBJ1-1, with TRBD1 as a possible D gene (6 bases). V lost 6 bases and J lost 8, with 16 bases in between. CDR1 LNHDA and CDR2 SQIVND come from the germline V gene (reference sequence). The CDR3 length is 13 residues. The CDR3 region has the DNA TGTGCCAGTAGGATATCGGGGGCGTCGGAAGCTTTCTTT. This codes for CASRISGASEAFF.

At least ten counts were recorded for this clonotype. This sequence joins TRBV7-8 and TRBJ2-5; no reliable D call. V was cut by 7 bases and J by 0 bases, with 21 bases left in between. The CDR3 covers 17 residues. The germline V gene encodes CDR1 SGHVS and CDR2 FQNEAQ. CDR3 in amino acids: CASTLGFLDLYQETQYF. The CDR3, as DNA: TGTGCCAGCACCCTAGGGTTCCTCGACCTGTACCAAGAGACCCAGTACTTC.

The sample holds a few counts of this clonotype. The V gene is TRBV5-4, the J gene TRBJ1-1; unclear D gene. Trimming removed 0 bases from V and 10 bases from J, with 16 bases in between. This CDR3 has 14 residues. Germline values: CDR1 SGHNT, CDR2 YYREEE (reference sequence). The CDR3 region has the DNA TGTGCCAGCAGCTTGGTGTCCACACCAACCCCAGCTTTCTTT. Protein: CASSLVSTPTPAFF.

This clonotype was counted between two and nine times. The chain employs TRBV6-5 and TRBJ1-1; D remains unclear. From germline, CDR1 is MNHEY and CDR2 SVGAGI. The V and J ends lost 6 bases and 7 bases respectively, with 9 bases between them. The CDR3 contains 11 residues. The DNA of the CDR3 is TGTGCCAGCAGCACGGCCCATGAAGCTTTCTTT. The encoded protein is CASSTAHEAFF.

The chain links TRBV21-1 to TRBJ1-2; the table's D call, TRBD1, was not checked against the DNA. TRBV21-1 is termed a pseudogene. The CDR3 runs to 16 residues. The CDR3 DNA is TGTGCCAGCAGCAAAGGACAGGGGCGAAAGGGGTATGGCTACACCTTC. Its translation is CASSKGQGRKGYGYTF.

This chain links TRBV15 with TRBJ1-3; D not resolved. The CDR3 covers 17 residues. Looked up from germline, CDR1 is LNHNV and CDR2 is YYDKDF (reference sequence). V lost 0 bases, J lost 3 bases, and 15 bases lay in between. The CDR3 is CATSRDQGSWDGNTIYF. The CDR3 DNA is TGTGCCACCAGCAGAGATCAAGGTTCCTGGGATGGAAACACCATATATTTT. The variable domain in full, with the rest retrieved from reference TRBV15 and TRBJ1-3, is DAMVIQNPRYQVTQFGKPVTLSCSQTLNHNVMYWYQQKSSQAPKLLFHYYDKDFNNEADTPDNFQSRRPNTSFCFLDIRSPGLGDTAMYLCATSRDQGSWDGNTIYFGEGSWLTVV.

This clonotype was counted many times. One end of the junction fails to match germline, which may point to a read error. V and J are TRBV5-1 and TRBJ2-3; TRBD2 matches 14 bases. CDR1 and CDR2 from the germline V gene are SGHRS and YFSETQ. There are 15 residues in the CDR3. DNA of the CDR3: TGTGCCAGCAGCCCGGGACTAGCGGGGGCAGATACGCAGTATTTT. Translation gives CASSPGLAGADTQYF.

This rearrangement joins TRBV5-1 to TRBJ1-6; no clear D. Germline CDR1 reads SGHRS; CDR2 reads YFSETQ. The CDR3 has 13 amino acids. V dropped 6 bases and J dropped 5 bases, with 9 bases sitting between them. CDR3 in amino acids: CASTRDHNSPLHF. The CDR3 bases are TGCGCCAGCACTCGCGATCATAATTCACCCCTCCACTTT. Based on the CDR3 plus reference TRBV5-1 and TRBJ1-6, the full variable domain is KAGVTQTPRYLIKTRGQQVTLSCSPISGHRSVSWYQQTPGQGLQFLFEYFSETQRNKGNFPGRFSGRQFSNSRSEMNVSTLELGDSALYLCASTRDHNSPLHFGNGTRLTVT.

This clonotype was detected only a few times. The gene calls are TRBV2 and TRBJ2-7, with 7 nucleotides matching TRBD1. This CDR3 is built from 16 residues. With 4 bases clipped from V and 3 bases from J, the junction kept 12 bases outside the gene matches. Germline values: CDR1 SNHLY, CDR2 FYNNEI. The CDR3 loop reads CASSGGTDRAFYEQYV. The CDR3 DNA reads as TGTGCCAGCAGTGGAGGGACAGACCGAGCCTTCTACGAGCAGTACGTC.

The gene calls are TRBV4-1 and TRBJ2-1; D is unresolved. This CDR3 has 17 amino acids. Germline V gene sequence: CDR1 MGHRA, CDR2 YSYEKL. Trimming took off 0 bases at V and 0 bases at J, with 12 bases between the two ends. The CDR3 DNA reads TGCGCCAGCAGCCAAGATTTATGGGTGAGCTCCTACAATGAGCAGTTCTTC. This translates into CASSQDLWVSSYNEQFF.